This T cell receptor (beta chain) stems from a study of breast tumors, draining lymph nodes, adjacent tissues. Study-wide results and limits: Data only fit, rather than demonstrated, lymph node origin of most tumor T cells.

Samples came from axillary lymph nodes draining the breast cancer. TCRdb re-derived calls from the multiplex PCR reads in MiXCR, one entry per CDR3 protein. The table records roughly 100,000 distinct CDR3 sequences, about 30% of them present only once. The CDR3 is 17 residues long. Germline loops: CDR1 SGHDT, CDR2 YYEEEE. This clonotype was detected a few times. The antigen is unknown. A much larger clone lies a single base off, so this may be a read error. This chain uses TRBV5-6 with TRBJ2-1; 7 bases map to TRBD1. The receptor was derived from a female donor with breast cancer. Some clones in this sample may be carry-over from other donors' samples. The sequencing input was axillary lymph node tissue. This CDR3 reads CASGLGSWDRVVNEQFF. The CDR3 nucleotides are TGTGCCAGCGGCTTGGGGTCTTGGGACAGAGTGGTCAATGAGCAGTTCTTC.